Listed here are 15 T cell receptor beta chains from one sample, sequenced in a study of human T cells and chemical hapten exposure. TCRdb fed the RACE reads into MiXCR, producing one record per CDR3 protein. The table records about 140,000 distinct CDR3 sequences, roughly 12% of them present only once. As for time point: patch test 2, 6 weeks after DPC sensitization. Indicated treatment: therapeutic diphenylcyclopropenone sensitization with weekly scalp DPC. The specimen comprised whole blood, sampled in connection with sensitization to the hapten diphenylcyclopropenone (DPC). These receptors were taken from a woman aged 45-65 years with alopecia areata. Some clones in this sample may be carry-over from other donors' samples.

This clonotype was recorded a few times. V usage is TRBV20-1 and J usage is TRBJ1-6; D perhaps matches TRBD1 (5 bases). The germline V and J ends were trimmed by 6 bases and 5 bases, with 17 bases remaining between them. This CDR3 has 15 amino acids. CDR1 and CDR2 from the germline V gene are DFQATT and SNEGSKA (reference sequence). The CDR3 protein is CSADGTVENNSPLHF. The CDR3 DNA follows: TGCAGTGCCGATGGGACGGTTGAAAATAATTCACCCCTCCACTTT.

The table lists this clonotype with many counts. The rearrangement joins TRBV7-3 to TRBJ1-1; 7 bases map to TRBD1. The V gene end was trimmed by 5 bases and the J gene end by 1 base; junction bases not matched to a gene: 13. The CDR3 length is 17 residues. Germline CDR1 and CDR2: SGHTA and FQGTGA. As DNA, the CDR3 is TGTGCCAGCAGCCCCAGCCCAGGGGGGGAGTGGAACACTGAAGCTTTCTTT. Its translation: CASSPSPGGEWNTEAFF.

This chain links TRBV29-1 with TRBJ1-3; unclear D gene. V lost 2 bases and J lost 0, with 8 bases in between. Germline V CDR1 and CDR2: SQVTM, ANQGSEA. This CDR3 has 14 amino acids. The CDR3 here is CSVERVSSGNTIYF. CDR3 nucleotide sequence: TGCAGCGTTGAAAGGGTCTCCTCTGGAAACACCATATATTTT. The whole variable domain, remainder taken from reference TRBV29-1 and TRBJ1-3, is SAVISQKPSRDICQRGTSLTIQCQVDSQVTMMFWYRQQPGQSLTLIATANQGSEATYESGFVIDKFPISRPNLTFSTLTVSNMSPEDSSIYLCSVERVSSGNTIYFGEGSWLTVV.

J is TRBJ2-1 and V is TRBV10-3; 9 bases match TRBD2. Per germline, CDR1 ENHRY and CDR2 SYGVKD. Trimming cost V 0 bases and J 4 bases; bases outside gene matches: 13. CDR3 size: 19 residues. The CDR3 nucleotides read TGTGCCATCAGTGAGTCCCCCTCGTCGGGGCTAGCGGGATACAATGAGCAGTTCTTC. It specifies CAISESPSSGLAGYNEQFF.

This clonotype came up a few times. CDR3 sequence: CASSPEAAGGEGYTF. The CDR3 bases are TGTGCCAGCTCACCCGAGGCCGCAGGAGGAGAAGGCTACACCTTC. This rearrangement joins TRBV18 to TRBJ1-2; D not resolved. The CDR3 covers 15 residues. V was trimmed by 3 bases and J by 8 bases, leaving 19 bases between them. From germline, CDR1 is KGHSH and CDR2 LQKENI. The full variable domain, completed using reference TRBV18 and TRBJ1-2, is NAGVMQNPRHLVRRRGQEARLRCSPMKGHSHVYWYRQLPEEGLKFMVYLQKENIIDESGMPKERFSAEFPKEGPSILRIQQVVRGDSAAYFCASSPEAAGGEGYTFGSGTRLTVV.

This clonotype was detected a few times. V usage is TRBV20-1 and J usage is TRBJ1-5; the D is unclear. Germline lookup yields CDR1 DFQATT and CDR2 SNEGSKA (reference sequence). CDR3 length: 14 residues. V lost 4 bases and J lost 2, with 12 bases in between. The CDR3 DNA is TGCAGTGCTATGGACCAGCTCGGCAATCAGCCCCAGCATTTT. This translates into CSAMDQLGNQPQHF.

This clonotype has only one observation. The gene calls are TRBV11-2 and TRBJ2-3, with 9 bases fitting TRBD2. Per germline, CDR1 SGHAT and CDR2 FQNNGV. The CDR3 extends over 17 amino acids. Trimming at V came to 7 bases and at J to 1 base, leaving 12 bases not matched to a gene. This CDR3 reads CASTLEREEVRTDTQYF. The DNA of the CDR3 is TGTGCCAGCACCCTCGAGCGGGAGGAGGTGCGCACAGATACGCAGTATTTT.

This clonotype was recorded many times. The chain is built from TRBV27 and TRBJ2-4; D gene unclear. Germline loops: CDR1 MNHEY, CDR2 SMNVEV (reference sequence). V shed 5 bases and J shed 2 bases, with 10 bases lying between them. CDR3 length equals 14 residues. The CDR3 sequence is CASSTYTTKNIQYF. CDR3 nucleotides: TGTGCCAGCAGTACTTATACTACCAAAAACATTCAGTACTTC.

The chain uses TRBV2 and TRBJ2-7; a possible D gene is TRBD2 (5 bases). The V gene's germline CDR1 is SNHLY and CDR2 FYNNEI. V was cut by 4 bases and J by 6 bases, with 13 bases left in between. The CDR3 contains 13 residues. The CDR3 region has the DNA TGTGCCAGCAGTGGGAGCGGTATAGGCGAGCAGTACTTC. It specifies CASSGSGIGEQYF.

This clonotype occurred a few times. The V call is TRBV7-2, the J call TRBJ2-5; possible D gene TRBD1, 5 bases. Germline lookup yields CDR1 SGHTA and CDR2 FQGNSA. The V and J ends lost 5 bases and 5 bases respectively, with 15 bases between them. The CDR3 is 14 amino acids. CDR3 DNA: TGTGCCAGCAGCATGGCAGGGCTCGGGGAGACCCAGTACTTC. Its translation: CASSMAGLGETQYF.

J is TRBJ2-7 and V is TRBV7-2; D not resolved. In germline, CDR1 is SGHTA, CDR2 FQGNSA. The CDR3 is 11 residues long. With 4 bases removed from V and 5 bases from J, the gap between germline ends came to 6 bases. The CDR3, as DNA: TGTGCCAGCAGCTCCCGCCACGAGCAGTACTTC. Encoded protein: CASSSRHEQYF.

The gene calls are TRBV29-1 and TRBJ2-7, with D perhaps matching TRBD2 (6 bases). Trimming left V 4 bases short and J 0 bases short, with 13 bases between. Germline-derived CDR1 and CDR2 are SQVTM and ANQGSEA. There are 14 residues in the CDR3. This chain's CDR3 is CSVGGDASSYEQYF. CDR3 sequence (DNA): TGCAGCGTTGGGGGGGACGCAAGCTCCTACGAGCAGTACTTC.

This clonotype was seen repeatedly, ten times or more. This chain connects TRBV7-9 to TRBJ2-7; D unclear. The length of the CDR3 is 14 residues. V lost 0 bases to trimming and J lost 2 bases, with 8 bases between them. CDR1 is SEHNR and CDR2 is FQNEAQ in the germline V gene (reference sequence). For the CDR3, the DNA is TGTGCCAGCAGCTTAGCGGGCGTTCCCTACGAGCAGTACTTC. This gives the protein CASSLAGVPYEQYF.

Many counts were recorded for this clonotype. The V and J genes are TRBV7-2 and TRBJ2-6; D not resolved. This CDR3 is 13 amino acids long. Per the germline V gene, CDR1 is SGHTA and CDR2 is FQGNSA. Deletions cut 6 bases from V and 2 bases from J, with 5 bases between. The CDR3: CASSTPGANVLTF. CDR3 in DNA: TGTGCCAGCAGTACCCCTGGGGCCAACGTCCTGACTTTC. The full variable domain, in which reference TRBV7-2 and TRBJ2-6 provide the parts outside the CDR3, is GAGVSQSPSNKVTEKGKDVELRCDPISGHTALYWYRQSLGQGLEFLIYFQGNSAPDKSGLPSDRFSAERTGGSVSTLTIQRTQQEDSAVYLCASSTPGANVLTFGAGSRLTVL.

The sample holds many counts of this clonotype. This chain connects TRBV27 to TRBJ2-3; 10 bases map to TRBD1. V lost 5 bases and J lost 4; bases outside the gene matches: 9. This CDR3 has 16 amino acids. Germline values: CDR1 MNHEY, CDR2 SMNVEV (reference sequence). Written as DNA, the CDR3 is TGTGCCAGCAGTACCTATGGACAGGGGGAAGCAGATACGCAGTATTTT. It codes for CASSTYGQGEADTQYF.